This T cell receptor beta chain derives from a study of lymphopenia after photon versus proton radiotherapy. Germline V lookup: CDR1 MGHDK, CDR2 SYGVNS. The V gene end was trimmed by 6 bases and the J gene end by 1 base; junction bases not matched to a gene: 3. CDR3 size: 14 residues. The assay was immunoSEQ multiplex PCR, and TCRdb's table has in-frame clones only and misses some. This repertoire shows tens of thousands of clones, roughly 86% found once; its top ten account for 2.9%. Sample: peripheral blood, taken from a patient treated with photon-based radiotherapy. The chain has TRBV25-1 and TRBJ1-1, with 9 bases fitting TRBD1. This clonotype originated in a woman in her forties or fifties with pancreatic cancer. The CDR3 sequence is CASRGQGPNTEAFF. The CDR3 nucleotides are TGTGCCAGCAGGGGACAGGGACCGAACACTGAAGCTTTCTTT.